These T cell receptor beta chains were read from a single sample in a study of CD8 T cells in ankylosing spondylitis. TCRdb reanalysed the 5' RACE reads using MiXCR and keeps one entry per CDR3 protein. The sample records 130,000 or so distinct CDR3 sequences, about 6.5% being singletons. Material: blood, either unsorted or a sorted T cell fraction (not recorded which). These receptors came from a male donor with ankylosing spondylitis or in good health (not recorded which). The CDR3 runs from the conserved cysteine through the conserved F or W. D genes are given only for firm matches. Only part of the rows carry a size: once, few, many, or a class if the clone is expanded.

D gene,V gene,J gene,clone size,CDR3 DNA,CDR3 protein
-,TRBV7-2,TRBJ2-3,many,TGTGCCAGCAGGGGGGGGCTAACAGATACGCAGTATTTT,CASRGGLTDTQYF
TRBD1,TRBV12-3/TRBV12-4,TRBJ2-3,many,TGTGCCTCCGGGACAGGTTTCACAGATACGCAGTATTTT,CASGTGFTDTQYF
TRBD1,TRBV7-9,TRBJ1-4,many,TGTGCCAGCAGCGAACTGACAGGGTTCGGAACTAATGAAAAACTGTTTTTT,CASSELTGFGTNEKLFF
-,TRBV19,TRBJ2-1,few,TGTGCCAGTGGGGATTCGGAAGTTGCCTACAATGAGCAGTTCTTC,CASGDSEVAYNEQFF
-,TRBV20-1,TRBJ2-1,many,TGCAGTGCCTTACCCGGGGGCCGACTTAGAATTAGCTCCTACAATGAGCAGTTCTTC,CSALPGGRLRISSYNEQFF
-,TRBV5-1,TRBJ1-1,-,TGCGCCAGCAGCTTGTCGTCTCGGGGGGACACTGAAGCTTTCTTT,CASSLSSRGDTEAFF
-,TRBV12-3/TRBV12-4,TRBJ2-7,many,TGTGCCAGCAGTGGCGACAGACCCCCTTTCTACGAGCAGTACTTC,CASSGDRPPFYEQYF
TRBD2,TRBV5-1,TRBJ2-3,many,TGCGCCAGCAGCTTGGGCGCTAGCGGGGGAATGTGGGCAGATACGCAGTATTTT,CASSLGASGGMWADTQYF
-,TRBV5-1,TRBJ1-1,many,TGCGCCAGCAGCTTTCTCGTCCAGGCGAACACTGAAGCTTTCTTT,CASSFLVQANTEAFF
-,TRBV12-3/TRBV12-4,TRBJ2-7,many,TGTGCCAGCAAATCGGTGGTTTGGAGCGACGAGCAGTACTTC,CASKSVVWSDEQYF
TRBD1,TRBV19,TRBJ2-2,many,TGTGCCAGTAGTATGACAGGGGGGCCCACCGGGGAGCTGTTTTTT,CASSMTGGPTGELFF
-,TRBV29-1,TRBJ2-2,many,TGCAGCGTCGGCCAGGGTTCCGGGGAGCTGTTTTTT,CSVGQGSGELFF